Sequencing of this T cell receptor (beta chain) was carried out in a study of blood T cell repertoires in COVID-19. The wider study: PBMCs, B-cell-depleted T cells, or T cells were the source of the cDNA or gDNA that made up the material.

There are 17 residues in the CDR3. V lost 1 base and J lost 0, with 16 bases in between. Looked up from germline, CDR1 is MGHDK and CDR2 is SYGVNS. The method was immunoSEQ multiplex PCR; TCRdb's version includes in-frame clones alone and lacks a portion of them. The sample has around 340,000 clones, roughly nine tenths seen once; the top ten hold about 3.9%. The gene calls are TRBV25-1 and TRBJ2-7; D is possibly TRBD2 (6 bases). The sequenced sample consisted of peripheral blood. The receptor was derived from a woman aged 55-69 years with COVID-19, enrolled during active disease. As DNA, the CDR3 is TGTGCCAGCAGTGAATCGGGGTCAGGGAGGCTCTCCTACGAGCAGTACTTC. It specifies CASSESGSGRLSYEQYF.